Shown below are 23 T cell receptor beta chains from a single sample sequenced in a study of Graves' ophthalmopathy and Graves' hyperthyroidism (dated by TCRdb to the late 2010s). Sequencer: Illumina HiSeq 2000. For repertoire sequencing, the TCR beta CDR3 regions were amplified from RNA transcripts. The first round of RT-PCR was done with HTBI primers and the Qiagen OneStep RT-PCR kit, and was followed by a second round of multiplex PCR, then size selection and purification. Clones were called with MiXCR by TCRdb after fastp trimmed the public reads at Q25, and only in-frame beta chains were retained. Under each unique CDR3 protein, matching rows form one entry showing the most common genes and DNA. This sample comprises about 500,000 distinct CDR3 sequences, roughly 40% of them detected only once. The ten largest account for 3.5% to 5% of the sample. Sequencing used peripheral blood or thyroid tissue (not recorded which). The receptors originated from an adult man with Graves' hyperthyroidism.

The chain joins TRBV20-1 to TRBJ2-2, with 9 bases identical to TRBD2. The CDR3 is 16 amino acids. V lost 3 bases and J lost 9; bases outside the gene matches: 14. Germline assignment: CDR1 DFQATT and CDR2 SNEGSKA (reference sequence). As DNA, the CDR3 is TGCAGTGCTAGGGGGAGAGAAAGCGGGAGGACTTGGGAGCTGTTTTTT. This encodes CSARGRESGRTWELFF.

The V call is TRBV10-3, the J call TRBJ2-7; 7 bases are a match to TRBD1. J was trimmed by 2 bases and V by 10 bases; bases with no gene match: 2. CDR1 is ENHRY and CDR2 is SYGVKD in the germline V gene. This CDR3 is 11 amino acids long. This CDR3 reads CATGQPYEQYF. The CDR3 nucleotides read TGTGCCACGGGACAGCCCTACGAGCAGTACTTC.

This clonotype was detected only a few times. The chain has TRBV27 and TRBJ2-5; 9 nucleotides align to TRBD1. The germline CDR1 and CDR2 sequences are MNHEY and SMNVEV (reference sequence). The V segment lost 3 bases and the J segment 5 bases; nucleotides outside the gene matches: 1. The CDR3 is made up of 13 amino acids. DNA for the CDR3: TGTGCCAGCAGTTTCGGGACAGGGGAGACCCAGTACTTC. Its translation is CASSFGTGETQYF.

This clonotype was detected many times. This rearrangement joins TRBV3-1 to TRBJ2-5; D may match TRBD1 or TRBD2 (5 bases each). Germline loops: CDR1 LGHDT, CDR2 YNNKEL (reference sequence). The CDR3 loop spans 14 amino acids. Deletions cut 1 base from V and 4 bases from J, with 10 bases between. CDR3 sequence: CASSQGDRGETQYF. DNA for the CDR3: TGTGCCAGCAGCCAAGGGGACCGTGGAGAGACCCAGTACTTC.

This clonotype has ten or more counts. The chain joins TRBV7-2 to TRBJ2-2, with 9 bases identical to TRBD2. V gave up 2 bases and J gave up 5 bases; unmatched junction bases: 3. Germline loops: CDR1 SGHTA, CDR2 FQGNSA. The CDR3 is 15 residues long. The CDR3 bases are TGTGCCAGCAGCTTACTAGCGGGAAGGACCGGGGAGCTGTTTTTT. It specifies CASSLLAGRTGELFF.

The chain joins TRBV29-1 to TRBJ2-5, with 7 bases matching TRBD1. The germline gives CDR1 SQVTM, CDR2 ANQGSEA. This CDR3 is built from 13 residues. The V and J ends lost 5 bases and 6 bases, in that order; junction bases with no gene match: 9. The CDR3: CSVLERGQKTQYF. The DNA of the CDR3 is TGCAGCGTTCTTGAAAGGGGGCAAAAGACCCAGTACTTC. Filled out from reference TRBV29-1 and TRBJ2-5, the complete variable domain reads SAVISQKPSRDICQRGTSLTIQCQVDSQVTMMFWYRQQPGQSLTLIATANQGSEATYESGFVIDKFPISRPNLTFSTLTVSNMSPEDSSIYLCSVLERGQKTQYFGPGTRLLVL.

The V and J genes are TRBV29-1 and TRBJ2-3; 7 positions agree with TRBD1. V gave up 8 bases and J gave up 5 bases; unmatched junction bases: 7. The CDR3 spans 12 residues. Germline assignment: CDR1 SQVTM and CDR2 ANQGSEA. The CDR3 DNA is TGCAGCCGACAGGGAGAGGGAGATACGCAGTATTTT. It yields the protein CSRQGEGDTQYF.

V is TRBV15 and J is TRBJ1-2; D may be TRBD1 (6 bases). V was trimmed by 3 bases and J by 3 bases, leaving 14 bases between them. The CDR3 has 15 residues. In germline, CDR1 is LNHNV, CDR2 YYDKDF (reference sequence). The CDR3 bases are TGTGCCACCAGCAGCCCCGTAGGGGGGGACTATGGCTACACCTTC. As protein: CATSSPVGGDYGYTF.

The rearrangement links TRBV7-2 to TRBJ2-2; no clear D gene. Per germline, CDR1 SGHTA and CDR2 FQGNSA. The CDR3 sequence is 14 residues long. Deletions cut 4 bases from V and 10 bases from J, with 16 bases between. CDR3 sequence (DNA): TGTGCCAGCAGCTCTTACTTAAGGGCCGAGGAGCTGTTTTTT. Translation gives CASSSYLRAEELFF.

V is TRBV2 and J is TRBJ1-4; 7 nucleotides match TRBD1. Losses at the gene ends were 6 bases for V and 5 bases for J; bases not matched to a gene: 6. CDR1 and CDR2 (germline): SNHLY, FYNNEI. This CDR3 comprises 14 residues. The CDR3 nucleotides are TGTGCCAGCAGGTCGCCAGGGGGGAATGAAAAACTGTTTTTT. Translated: CASRSPGGNEKLFF.

The V and J genes are TRBV15 and TRBJ1-5; 9 bases line up with TRBD1. Germline V lookup: CDR1 LNHNV, CDR2 YYDKDF (reference sequence). Trimming took 1 base from V and 5 from J; bases not matched to a gene: 6. The CDR3 is 16 amino acids. The DNA for the CDR3 is TGTGCCACCAGCAGAGCAGGGACAGGGCGGGATCAGCCCCAGCATTTT. Its translation: CATSRAGTGRDQPQHF.

As to this clonotype: At one end, the junction sequence differs from germline, possibly due to a read error. The chain recombines TRBV10-3 with TRBJ2-2; 7 bases fit TRBD1. Germline V gene sequence: CDR1 ENHRY, CDR2 SYGVKD. This CDR3 comprises 17 residues. The chain's CDR3 is CASSELGTAMNTGELFF. CDR3 sequence (DNA): TGTGCCAGCAGTGAGCTCGGGACAGCGATGAACACCGGGGAGCTGTTTTTT.

Ten or more counts support this clonotype. The chain employs TRBV6-5 and TRBJ2-7; D is unresolved. Germline V gene lookup returns CDR1 MNHEY and CDR2 SVGAGI. The CDR3 length is 15 residues. V gave up 2 bases and J gave up 2 bases, with 13 bases separating them. CDR3 bases: TGTGCCAGCAGTTACGCAGTGGGCAGAGCCTACGAGCAGTACTTC. Encoded protein: CASSYAVGRAYEQYF.

This clonotype was seen at least ten times. The chain combines TRBV4-2 with TRBJ2-5; either TRBD1 or TRBD2 may fit D (5 bases each). The V end lost 3 bases, the J end lost 2 bases, and 10 bases lay between the germline ends. From germline, CDR1 is LGHNA and CDR2 YNFKEQ. This CDR3 is 14 amino acids long. The CDR3 spells CASSHSGPQETQYF. CDR3 sequence (DNA): TGTGCCAGCAGCCACTCGGGGCCTCAAGAGACCCAGTACTTC.

This clonotype appeared once. The chain combines TRBV12-3 or TRBV12-4 with TRBJ2-6; the D is unclear. The germline V and J ends were trimmed by 4 bases and 10 bases, with 11 bases remaining between them. The CDR3 is made up of 13 amino acids. The CDR3 is CASSSSTANVLTF. DNA for the CDR3: TGTGCCAGCAGTTCGTCTACGGCTAACGTCCTGACTTTC.

The gene calls are TRBV7-3 and TRBJ1-1, with D maybe TRBD1 (5 bases). V shed 2 bases and J shed 7 bases, with 11 bases lying between them. Germline lookup yields CDR1 SGHTA and CDR2 FQGTGA. CDR3 length equals 13 residues. CDR3 residues: CASSLAREFEAFF. In DNA, the CDR3 is TGTGCCAGCAGCTTAGCCAGGGAGTTTGAAGCTTTCTTT. The full variable domain, rest sourced from reference TRBV7-3 and TRBJ1-1, is GAGVSQTPSNKVTEKGKYVELRCDPISGHTALYWYRQSLGQGPEFLIYFQGTGAADDSGLPNDRFFAVRPEGSVSTLKIQRTERGDSAVYLCASSLAREFEAFFGQGTRLTVV.

The table lists this clonotype with many counts. The gene calls are TRBV10-2 and TRBJ1-5, with D perhaps matching TRBD1 (6 bases). CDR3 length: 14 residues. V was shortened by 2 bases and J by 5 bases, with 10 bases between the two germline ends. From germline, CDR1 is WSHSY and CDR2 SAAADI. CDR3 coding DNA: TGCGCCAGCAGTGAGACGGCAGGGGATCAGCCCCAGCATTTT. This translates into CASSETAGDQPQHF.

This clonotype has at least ten counts. This chain joins TRBV14 and TRBJ1-2, with 7 bases that match TRBD1. Unmatched junction bases numbered 10, after V lost 2 bases and J lost 7 bases. This CDR3 has 15 amino acids. In germline, CDR1 is SGHDN, CDR2 FVKESK. This CDR3 reads CASSQRRGSKIGYTF. In DNA form, the CDR3 reads TGTGCCAGCAGCCAACGCAGGGGGTCCAAGATTGGCTACACCTTC.

This chain uses TRBV19 with TRBJ2-7; TRBD1 agrees at 7 bases. Germline V gene lookup returns CDR1 LNHDA and CDR2 SQIVND (reference sequence). The CDR3 runs to 14 residues. J lost 2 bases, V lost 5 bases, and 6 bases had no gene match. CDR3 sequence reads: CASSRMTGTYEQYF. In DNA form, the CDR3 reads TGTGCCAGTAGTCGTATGACAGGGACCTACGAGCAGTACTTC.

The table lists this clonotype with a count of one. The chain is built from TRBV19 and TRBJ2-7, with D perhaps matching TRBD1 or TRBD2 (5 bases each). From germline, CDR1 is LNHDA and CDR2 SQIVND (reference sequence). The length of the CDR3 is 15 residues. V was clipped by 5 bases and J by 4 bases, with 18 bases between them. For the CDR3, the DNA is TGTGCCAGTAGTCCAAAGGGGAGCTTAGGGTACGAGCAGTACTTC. The encoded protein is CASSPKGSLGYEQYF.

The rearrangement joins TRBV28 to TRBJ1-2; maybe TRBD1 (5 bases). CDR3 length: 16 amino acids. Trimming removed 2 bases from V and 2 bases from J, with 15 bases in between. Per germline, CDR1 MDHEN and CDR2 SYDVKM. Here the CDR3 DNA reads TGTGCCAGCAGTTTAGCCCTACGGGGCGGAAACTATGGCTACACCTTC. It is translated as CASSLALRGGNYGYTF.

The sample holds many counts of this clonotype. This chain joins TRBV7-2 and TRBJ2-7; D is possibly TRBD1 or TRBD2 (5 bases each). Per germline, CDR1 SGHTA and CDR2 FQGNSA. CDR3 size: 14 residues. V lost 6 bases and J lost 2, with 14 bases in between. CDR3: CASRYRDAAYEQYF. In nucleotides, the CDR3 is TGTGCCAGCAGGTACCGGGACGCAGCCTACGAGCAGTACTTC.

This clonotype showed up just once. This may be a read error: a much more frequent sequence differs by one nucleotide. The V and J genes are TRBV7-8 and TRBJ1-1; 11 nucleotides match TRBD1. This CDR3 is built from 14 residues. From germline, CDR1 is SGHVS and CDR2 FQNEAQ. The DNA for the CDR3 is TGTGCCAGCAGAGACTGGACAGGGGGCACTGAAGCTTCCTTT. It specifies CASRDWTGGTEASF.